This TCR beta chain appears in the sequencing data of a study of PD-L1 blockade in urothelial cancer. Study context: Bladder-origin urothelial cancer in males covered about 90% of the roughly 30 patients. Individuals in the cohort had been given 0 to 3 earlier chemotherapy regimens.

Time point noted: peripheral blood 6 weeks after treatment start. Germline CDR1 and CDR2: SGHVS and FQNEAQ. The CDR3 runs to 12 residues. Trimming took 5 bases from V and 8 from J, leaving 12 bases between them. Only in-frame clones appear in the TCRdb table, and some are missing; sequencing was by immunoSEQ multiplex PCR. The sample carries 29,000 or so clones, around 84% recorded once. The origin of this receptor is a man aged 65 to 79 with urothelial cancer. The sequences come from PBMCs, collected around atezolizumab (anti-PD-L1) treatment. The rearrangement links TRBV7-8 to TRBJ1-2; perhaps TRBD1 as D (5 bases). CDR3 amino acids: CASSQGRGGYTF. The CDR3 DNA reads as TGTGCCAGCAGCCAGGGTCGAGGAGGCTACACCTTC.